This TCR beta chain comes out of a study of cytomegalovirus exposure and HLA in healthy donors. This PCR relied on a set of 60 Vbeta primers and 13 Jbeta primers. Profiling relied on immunoSEQ multiplex PCR, and the TCRdb table lists in-frame clones only, not all of them. This table has around 220,000 clones, approximately 80% appearing once. The sequenced sample consisted of PBMCs. This TCR derives from a girl aged 5-17 years in good health and CMV-seronegative.

CDR3 DNA: TGTGCCAGCAGCCCACAAGTCGCCTACGAGCAGTACTTC. It encodes CASSPQVAYEQYF. The rearrangement links TRBV11-2 to TRBJ2-7; D call uncertain. CDR3 length: 13 amino acids. Germline V gene lookup returns CDR1 SGHAT and CDR2 FQNNGV. V lost 5 bases, J lost 2 bases, and 10 bases lay in between.